The 26 T cell receptor beta chains below all came from one sample that was sequenced in a study of T cell responses to AZD1222 COVID-19 vaccine. TCRdb's table, derived via immunoSEQ multiplex PCR, lists solely in-frame clones and lacks some. The table has 90,000 to 130,000 clones, around 81% seen once. Source: peripheral blood, taken on day 0 of AZD1222 vaccination. The receptors derive from an adult in good health.

V and J are TRBV5-5 and TRBJ2-1; TRBD1 matches at 8 bases. The junction had 8 bases not matched to a gene; V was cut back by 4 bases and J by 2 bases. The CDR3 loop spans 16 amino acids. Looked up from germline, CDR1 is SGHKS and CDR2 is YYEKEE (reference sequence). The CDR3 protein is CASSPDRDRTYNEQFF. CDR3 bases: TGTGCCAGCAGCCCGGACCGGGACAGGACCTACAATGAGCAGTTCTTC.

The V and J genes are TRBV15 and TRBJ2-7; D not resolved. The V and J ends lost 0 bases and 7 bases respectively, with 10 bases between them. The CDR3 has 13 residues. Looked up from germline, CDR1 is LNHNV and CDR2 is YYDKDF (reference sequence). CDR3 coding DNA: TGTGCCACCAGCAGAGATTTTGGGTTAGAGCAGTACTTC. This sequence encodes CATSRDFGLEQYF.

The chain joins TRBV5-4 to TRBJ1-2; D perhaps matches TRBD1 (5 bases). This CDR3 spans 16 amino acids. V dropped 5 bases and J dropped 1 base, with 18 bases sitting between them. Germline V gives CDR1 SGHNT, CDR2 YYREEE (reference sequence). Here the CDR3 reads CASRDEIGGINYGYTF. The DNA of the CDR3 is TGTGCCAGCAGAGATGAGATCGGGGGGATTAACTATGGCTACACCTTC.

This clone was picked up one time. V usage is TRBV6-2 or TRBV6-3 and J usage is TRBJ2-5; 11 bases align to TRBD2. The CDR3 contains 16 residues. Germline values: CDR1 MNHEY, CDR2 SVGEGT. J was trimmed by 5 bases and V by 6 bases; bases with no gene match: 11. The CDR3 spells CASSPGASGRRETQYF. The CDR3 DNA reads TGTGCCAGCAGCCCCGGGGCTAGCGGGAGGAGGGAGACCCAGTACTTC.

This clone was observed a few times. The chain recombines TRBV7-8 with TRBJ1-2; TRBD1 aligns across 10 bases. J was trimmed by 5 bases and V by 3 bases; bases with no gene match: 9. The CDR3 is 16 amino acids. Germline CDR1 and CDR2: SGHVS and FQNEAQ. CDR3 amino acids: CASSFDGQGETYGYTF. The CDR3, as DNA: TGTGCCAGCAGCTTTGATGGACAGGGGGAAACGTATGGCTACACCTTC.

The rearrangement uses TRBV28 and TRBJ1-3, with D unresolved. The germline V gene encodes CDR1 MDHEN and CDR2 SYDVKM. Trimming cost V 6 bases and J 0 bases, with 12 bases left between them. This CDR3 contains 15 residues. The CDR3 spells CASRDPNNSGNTIYF. The CDR3 coding sequence is TGTGCCAGCAGGGACCCGAACAACTCTGGAAACACCATATATTTT. Full variable domain (rest looked up from reference TRBV28 and TRBJ1-3): DVKVTQSSRYLVKRTGEKVFLECVQDMDHENMFWYRQDPGLGLRLIYFSYDVKMKEKGDIPEGYSVSREKKERFSLILESASTNQTSMYLCASRDPNNSGNTIYFGEGSWLTVV.

The chain recombines TRBV28 with TRBJ2-7, with 9 nucleotides matching TRBD2. V was pared by 5 bases and J by 2 bases, with 7 bases of the junction left unmatched. The V gene's germline CDR1 is MDHEN and CDR2 SYDVKM. The CDR3 has 15 amino acids. CDR3 bases: TGTGCCAGCAGTCCCCAGACTAGCGGAGCCTACGAGCAGTACTTC. Protein sequence: CASSPQTSGAYEQYF.

This clone has just one count. The V call is TRBV10-3, the J call TRBJ2-3, with a possible D match to TRBD2 (5 bases). CDR1 ENHRY and CDR2 SYGVKD come from the germline V gene. V gave up 4 bases and J gave up 2 bases, with 10 bases separating them. The CDR3 consists of 14 residues. The CDR3 bases are TGTGCCATCAGTGGCCAGACTACCACAGATACGCAGTATTTT. It codes for CAISGQTTTDTQYF.

V gene TRBV4-3 combines with J gene TRBJ2-1, with unresolved D. The CDR3 extends over 17 amino acids. The V end was cut by 1 base, the J end by 2 bases, with 15 bases between. The germline gives CDR1 LGHNA, CDR2 YSLEER. Written as DNA, the CDR3 is TGCGCCAGCAGCCAAGGTTCTCACGACGAAACCTACAATGAGCAGTTCTTC. Its translation is CASSQGSHDETYNEQFF.

The chain links TRBV30 to TRBJ1-3; the D is unclear. Germline V CDR1 and CDR2: GTSNPN, SVGIG (reference sequence). This CDR3 region has 12 residues. CDR3 sequence (DNA): TGTGCGTTTATATCTGGAGGAAACACCATATATTTT. Protein product: CAFISGGNTIYF.

This clone was seen only once. The chain links TRBV7-3 to TRBJ2-1; 11 nucleotides agree with TRBD2. The germline V gene has CDR1 SGHTA and CDR2 FQGTGA. CDR3 size: 15 residues. The trim removed 3 bases at V and 7 bases at J, leaving 5 bases unmatched. Here the CDR3 DNA reads TGTGCCAGCAGCTTTCCGACTAGCGGGACGAATGAGCAGTTCTTC. Translation: CASSFPTSGTNEQFF.

J is TRBJ2-2 and V is TRBV5-4; D call uncertain. This CDR3 region has 11 residues. Germline V gene lookup returns CDR1 SGHNT and CDR2 YYREEE (reference sequence). Trimming pared 6 bases from V and 7 bases from J, leaving 7 bases between. The CDR3 loop reads CASTLNGELFF. For the CDR3, the DNA is TGTGCCAGCACCCTGAACGGGGAGCTGTTTTTT. The full variable domain, its missing parts supplied by reference TRBV5-4 and TRBJ2-2, is ETGVTQSPTHLIKTRGQQVTLRCSSQSGHNTVSWYQQALGQGPQFIFQYYREEENGRGNFPPRFSGLQFPNYSSELNVNALELDDSALYLCASTLNGELFFGEGSRLTVL.

This rearrangement joins TRBV28 to TRBJ2-3, with D unclear. The germline V and J ends were trimmed by 8 bases and 0 bases, with 6 bases remaining between them. Germline CDR1 reads MDHEN; CDR2 reads SYDVKM. The CDR3 is 12 residues long. Written as DNA, the CDR3 is TGTGCCAGCCGAGCAAGCACAGATACGCAGTATTTT. Its translation is CASRASTDTQYF.

DNA of the CDR3: TGCGCCAGCAGCCCGACCTGGAGCTCCTACAATGAGCAGTTCTTC. Protein sequence: CASSPTWSSYNEQFF. This chain uses TRBV5-1 with TRBJ2-1; D is ambiguous. Germline values: CDR1 SGHRS, CDR2 YFSETQ. V shed 4 bases and J shed 0 bases, with 11 bases lying between them. The CDR3 consists of 15 residues.

The chain is built from TRBV18 and TRBJ1-5; TRBD1 is a possible D gene (5 bases). Per the germline V gene, CDR1 is KGHSH and CDR2 is LQKENI. The V end lost 6 bases, the J end lost 2 bases, and 14 bases lay between the germline ends. There are 15 residues in the CDR3. The DNA of the CDR3 is TGTGCCAGCTCTCCCGTAGGGGTAGGCAATCAGCCCCAGCATTTT. Its translation is CASSPVGVGNQPQHF.

V is TRBV3-1 (or the pseudogene TRBV3-2) and J is TRBJ2-3, with 10 bases identical to TRBD2. This CDR3 has 15 amino acids. The V gene end was trimmed by 3 bases and the J gene end by 1 base; junction bases not matched to a gene: 1. Germline V gene lookup returns CDR1 LGHDT and CDR2 YNNKEL (reference sequence). The CDR3 DNA reads TGTGCCAGCAGCCATCTAGCGGGAGGCACAGATACGCAGTATTTT. It encodes CASSHLAGGTDTQYF.

In its sample, this clone was seen a few times. The chain carries TRBV27 and TRBJ1-1, with 7 bases identical to TRBD1. Trimming at V came to 1 base and at J to 12 bases, leaving 8 bases not matched to a gene. Germline CDR1 MNHEY, CDR2 SMNVEV (reference sequence). This CDR3 is built from 13 residues. CDR3 sequence: CASSLFDRVKPFF. As DNA, the CDR3 is TGTGCCAGCAGTTTATTCGACAGGGTTAAGCCTTTCTTT.

The chain carries TRBV5-1 and TRBJ2-2; D is undetermined. Germline loops: CDR1 SGHRS, CDR2 YFSETQ. This CDR3 is built from 15 residues. V was cut by 2 bases and J by 4 bases, with 12 bases left in between. The CDR3 protein is CASSFGQMFTGELFF. The CDR3, as DNA: TGCGCCAGCAGCTTTGGGCAGATGTTCACCGGGGAGCTGTTTTTT.

The chain is built from TRBV5-1 and TRBJ1-2; 7 positions agree with TRBD1. The germline V gene has CDR1 SGHRS and CDR2 YFSETQ. This CDR3 is 16 amino acids long. Germline trimming cut 0 bases from V and 8 bases from J; bases unmatched to any gene: 13. The CDR3 nucleotides read TGCGCCAGCAGCTTGGCCCTAGCGGCAGGGGGAAAGGGCTACACCTTC. Translation gives CASSLALAAGGKGYTF.

The rearrangement uses TRBV10-3 and TRBJ2-6; 7 nucleotides agree with TRBD1. There are 18 residues in the CDR3. Germline-derived CDR1 and CDR2 are ENHRY and SYGVKD. V dropped 7 bases and J dropped 1; count of bases not matched to a gene: 13. CDR3 residues: CAIMITGVERSGANVLTF. CDR3 sequence (DNA): TGTGCCATCATGATCACAGGGGTAGAAAGATCTGGGGCCAACGTCCTGACTTTC.

The V and J genes are TRBV5-1 and TRBJ2-7; 9 positions agree with TRBD1. Per the germline V gene, CDR1 is SGHRS and CDR2 is YFSETQ. The CDR3 is 15 amino acids. V shed 2 bases, J shed 7 bases, and the junction held 10 bases outside the gene matches. The CDR3 DNA sequence: TGCGCCAGCAGCTTAAGACCGGGACAGGGATCTGAGCAGTACTTC. It is translated as CASSLRPGQGSEQYF.

The rearrangement links TRBV7-9 to TRBJ1-1; 9 nucleotides line up with TRBD1. Trimming at V came to 1 base and at J to 10 bases, leaving 7 bases not matched to a gene. Germline values: CDR1 SEHNR, CDR2 FQNEAQ (reference sequence). This CDR3 comprises 14 residues. The CDR3 loop is CASSLEGTGILAFF. The CDR3 nucleotides are TGTGCCAGCAGCTTAGAGGGGACAGGGATTCTAGCTTTCTTT.

V and J are TRBV19 and TRBJ2-1; perhaps D is TRBD1 or TRBD2 (5 bases each). V was cut by 6 bases and J by 5 bases, with 11 bases left in between. In germline, CDR1 is LNHDA, CDR2 SQIVND (reference sequence). The CDR3 is 13 residues long. CDR3 DNA: TGTGCCAGTAGAGCCGGGGCCGACAATGAGCAGTTCTTC. This gives the protein CASRAGADNEQFF.

This sequence joins TRBV3-1 (or the pseudogene TRBV3-2) and TRBJ1-6, with D tentatively TRBD1 (5 bases). CDR1 and CDR2 from the germline V gene are LGHDT and YNNKEL (reference sequence). The CDR3 sequence is 17 residues long. The V end was cut by 2 bases, the J end by 3 bases, with 14 bases between. CDR3 in DNA: TGTGCCAGCAGCCAAAGCCGCGGCCAGGGCTATAATTCACCCCTCCACTTT. Protein sequence: CASSQSRGQGYNSPLHF.

This clone has just one count. This chain uses TRBV6-6 with TRBJ1-2; D possibly corresponds to TRBD1 (5 bases). V was shortened by 8 bases and J by 4 bases, with 17 bases between the two germline ends. Germline-derived CDR1 and CDR2 are MNHNY and SVGAGI (reference sequence). The CDR3 has 14 residues. The CDR3 protein is CASGDEGPSYGYTF. CDR3 DNA: TGTGCCAGCGGGGACGAAGGACCGAGCTATGGCTACACCTTC.

This chain links TRBV3-1 (or the pseudogene TRBV3-2) with TRBJ2-5; D unclear. The CDR3 sequence is 15 residues long. The V gene's germline CDR1 is LGHDT and CDR2 YNNKEL (reference sequence). V was clipped by 4 bases and J by 1 base, with 13 bases between them. CDR3 region: CASSPSRRRQETQYF. CDR3 in DNA: TGTGCCAGCAGCCCCTCACGGCGGCGCCAAGAGACCCAGTACTTC.